This T cell receptor (beta chain) is from a study of shared clonotypes between healthy human individuals. As for the study in general: CD4 naive and memory got three plates each, CD8 naive two, CD8 memory one.

In replicate PCRs of sorted subsets, roughly 190 ng DNA, approximately 28,000 T cell genomes, was used. Sequencing used immunoSEQ multiplex PCR; TCRdb keeps in-frame clones, though not all of them. The table lists a few million clones, approximately 95% of them singletons. This sequence originates from a young man in good health. The material sequenced was naive CD4+ T cells sorted from blood. Stated subset: CD45RA+ positively selected.

CDR3 coding DNA: TGCGCCAGCAGCTTGGGGCCTCAAGATGAGCAGTTCTTC. Its translation: CASSLGPQDEQFF. The rearrangement links TRBV5-1 to TRBJ2-1; no firm D call. V was pared by 0 bases and J by 8 bases, with 9 bases between. There are 13 residues in the CDR3. Looked up from germline, CDR1 is SGHRS and CDR2 is YFSETQ.